Listed below are T cell receptor beta chains from one sample, sequenced in a study of cytomegalovirus exposure and HLA in healthy donors. Clones were read by immunoSEQ multiplex PCR, and TCRdb kept only the in-frame ones, dropping some. The sample has about 190,000 clones; 77% are singletons. Sequencing input: PBMCs. The receptors stem from a woman aged 25 to 39 in good health and CMV-seropositive. CDR3s include the opening cysteine and the closing phenylalanine or tryptophan. The D gene is left open where the match is weak. The listing skips clone size in some rows; elsewhere it reads once, few, many or a size class.

abundance	len	d_gene	v_gene	j_gene	CDR3aa	CDR3nt
.	16	TRBD2	TRBV7-3	TRBJ2-5	CASSLGLAGEGETQYF	TGTGCCAGCAGCTTGGGACTAGCGGGAGAAGGAGAGACCCAGTACTTC
once	14	.	TRBV9	TRBJ2-3	CASSLRGVQDTQYF	TGTGCCAGCAGCCTTAGAGGTGTACAAGATACGCAGTATTTT
.	14	.	TRBV5-4	TRBJ2-7	CASSLVAGIGEQYF	TGTGCCAGCAGCTTGGTGGCAGGGATAGGCGAGCAGTACTTC
.	17	.	TRBV27	TRBJ2-7	CASSLSFGRGVVYEQYF	TGTGCCAGCAGTTTATCGTTTGGCAGGGGCGTAGTATACGAGCAGTACTTC
.	16	TRBD1	TRBV5-1	TRBJ2-5	CASSLGLGTEEETQYF	TGCGCCAGCAGCTTAGGCCTCGGGACAGAAGAAGAGACCCAGTACTTC
.	16	TRBD2	TRBV4-3	TRBJ2-3	CASSLNSGSATDTQYF	TGCGCCAGCAGCCTAAATAGCGGGAGTGCCACAGATACGCAGTATTTT
.	13	TRBD2	TRBV29-1	TRBJ2-3	CSAKLAGADTQYF	TGCAGCGCAAAACTAGCGGGAGCAGATACGCAGTATTTT
.	13	TRBD1	TRBV7-9	TRBJ2-5	CSSSQGVGETQYF	TGTTCCAGCAGCCAGGGGGTGGGGGAGACCCAGTACTTC
.	15	.	TRBV27	TRBJ1-1	CASSFVQGRSTEAFF	TGTGCCAGCAGTTTCGTTCAGGGTAGGAGCACTGAAGCTTTCTTT
.	16	TRBD2	TRBV2	TRBJ2-7	CASGVSGRARPNEQYF	TGTGCCAGCGGAGTTAGCGGGAGGGCCCGCCCCAACGAGCAGTACTTC
few	15	TRBD2	TRBV28	TRBJ2-7	CASLTWTSGVYEQYF	TGTGCCAGCTTGACCTGGACTAGCGGGGTCTACGAGCAGTACTTC
few	12	TRBD2	TRBV7-6	TRBJ2-5	CATRGGGETQYF	TGTGCCACGAGAGGCGGGGGAGAGACCCAGTACTTC
.	14	TRBD1	TRBV5-1	TRBJ2-7	CASSPGTGPYEQYF	TGCGCCAGCAGCCCTGGGACAGGACCCTACGAGCAGTACTTC
.	15	.	TRBV7-9	TRBJ1-1	CASSPRAGVFDEAFF	TGTGCCAGCAGCCCAAGGGCCGGGGTCTTTGATGAAGCTTTCTTT
once	15	TRBD1	TRBV28	TRBJ2-7	CAIRGQGAFSYEQYF	TGTGCCATTAGAGGACAGGGGGCTTTCTCCTACGAGCAGTACTTC
few	17	.	TRBV19	TRBJ2-6	CASTRGKWDSGANVLTF	TGTGCCAGTACAAGGGGCAAATGGGACTCTGGGGCCAACGTCCTGACTTTC
.	16	.	TRBV5-1	TRBJ1-1	CASNPIPGPSMPEAFF	TGCGCCAGCAACCCTATACCAGGGCCAAGCATGCCTGAAGCTTTCTTT
.	12	.	TRBV6-5	TRBJ1-2	CASRSGWVGYTF	TGTGCCAGCAGATCAGGGTGGGTTGGCTACACCTTC
.	17	TRBD2	TRBV7-9	TRBJ2-7	CASSSTQAGGPSGEQYF	TGTGCCAGCAGCTCTACTCAGGCGGGAGGGCCCTCTGGGGAGCAGTACTTC
.	16	.	TRBV30	TRBJ2-7	CAWSVGAGSPSYEQYF	TGTGCCTGGAGTGTAGGGGCGGGGAGCCCCTCCTACGAGCAGTACTTC
.	15	.	TRBV9	TRBJ1-4	CASSGTPDGREKLFF	TGTGCCAGCAGCGGGACACCGGATGGGCGTGAAAAACTGTTTTTT
.	15	TRBD2	TRBV28	TRBJ2-2	CASSLIAGGPGELFF	TGTGCCAGCAGTTTAATAGCGGGGGGGCCCGGGGAGCTGTTTTTT
.	14	.	TRBV9	TRBJ2-3	CASSEVGGPDTQYF	TGTGCCAGCAGCGAGGTAGGAGGGCCAGATACGCAGTATTTT
.	11	TRBD1	TRBV7-6	TRBJ2-5	CASSPGTGLYF	TGTGCCAGCAGTCCCGGGACAGGGCTGTACTTC
.	13	.	TRBV5-4	TRBJ1-1	CASSFPGGSEAFF	TGTGCCAGCAGCTTCCCAGGTGGCTCTGAAGCTTTCTTT
.	12	.	TRBV28	TRBJ1-4	CASNMGGEKLFF	TGTGCCAGCAATATGGGGGGTGAAAAACTGTTTTTT
few	13	.	TRBV11-3	TRBJ2-3	CASSTEFGYTQYF	TGTGCCAGCAGCACCGAGTTCGGGTATACGCAGTATTTT
.	12	TRBD1	TRBV29-1	TRBJ1-2	CSVGTGDYGYTF	TGCAGCGTTGGGACAGGGGACTATGGCTACACCTTC
.	18	TRBD2	TRBV5-1	TRBJ2-3	CASNSGTSGTGSTDTQYF	TGCGCCAGCAACTCCGGGACTAGCGGGACCGGGAGCACAGATACGCAGTATTTT
.	12	.	TRBV5-1	TRBJ2-7	CASSREPYEQYF	TGCGCCAGCAGCAGAGAACCCTACGAGCAGTACTTC